This TCR beta chain was identified during a study of cytomegalovirus exposure and HLA in healthy donors (dated by TCRdb to about 2017). Concerning the study at large: According to an earlier analysis of around 600 of the donors, 150 million to 200 million T cells yielded approximately 120 million unique TCR beta sequences and 276 Gb of sequence data. Four to six DR-DQ haplotypes were handled as single units for association and clustering, since linkage in the cohort was strong. Typing coverage differed by locus: A, B, C, DRB1 and DQB1 were typed in about 629-640 donors, DQA1 in roughly 510, DPA1 in 600 to 610, and DPB1 in 400 to 480. The study aimed to test whether signatures of past pathogen exposure could be identified by cataloging public T cell receptors. Rather than using new phenotypic data, the later analysis identified candidate immune exposures from TCR beta sequences and from how often those sequences occurred across donors. An early release that covered about 600 HLA-typed donors contained around 330 gigabases of sequencing data and about 93 million unique TCR sequences. The study used immunosequencing to profile the T cell repertoires of under 700 subjects and linked those repertoires to cytomegalovirus serostatus. Across 398 genotyped donors of the cohort, an average of approximately 240,000 unique TCR beta nucleotide sequences per donor were sequenced, and 15% to 20% of those sequences were non-productive. Besides the first cohort of hundreds of subjects, a separate validation cohort made up of 120 different subjects was used. A later genetic analysis used genome-wide SNP genotypes for about 55% of the 666 donors, treating that subset as a discovery cohort. HLA typing covered class I and class II loci at four-digit resolution. A later analysis re-analyzed previously published TCR beta repertoires from roughly 630 donors and added high-resolution HLA genotyping to study TCR occurrence patterns. High-throughput TCR immunosequencing, statistical association of individual TCRs with disease status, and machine learning were combined to predict cytomegalovirus infection status. In an earlier analysis of about 590 of the donors, high-throughput TCR beta sequencing was used to judge whether each TCR beta V gene segment behaved as functional or pseudogenic. Donor age, sex, ethnicity and CMV serostatus were compiled together with the repertoire data. All discovery cohort repertoires had been generated on a single sequencing platform. Among the roughly 370 genotyped donors, 75% to 90% belonged to the genetic ancestry cluster associated with self-reported Caucasian donors. Beyond this particular receptor, the publication reports: A cluster of highly shared sequence variants was judged likely to represent a technical artifact of the sequencing pipeline. In an earlier analysis of some 500 of the donors, most TCR beta V segments were observed in productive rearrangements about 90% or about 30% of the time, broadly matching IMGT annotations. A further reported finding was that TCR beta sequences accurately predicted the HLA-A and HLA-B alleles for most subjects in the first cohort. HLA typing was unavailable for some donors at each locus, so association tests used only the typed subset. Assigning TCR associations to individual alleles was difficult when HLA alleles, especially DR and DQ, strongly co-occurred. A later analysis found that most CMV-associated TCR beta chains appeared HLA-restricted, with HLA associations seemingly driven largely by CMV exposure. In a later genetic analysis, a missense DCLRE1C variant was associated with V-gene and J-gene trimming of TCR beta chains, and the association was replicated in an independent cohort. Linkage disequilibrium might explain the correlated functional status among segregating V segments, but an unknown experimental factor could not be ruled out. The 87-base-pair reads could not distinguish some IMGT-functional V segments, including TRBV6-2 and TRBV6-3, so those segments were excluded. In vitro tests confirmed that a few of the cytomegalovirus-associated TCR beta chains recognize cytomegalovirus antigens. According to a later analysis, TCR association rates differed among HLA loci, with DRB1 alleles showing the most associated TCRs and HLA-C alleles showing the fewest. Most TCR sequences were seen in very few donors, while some public TCRs were found in many individuals. In both the original and validation cohorts, the classifier was reported to diagnose cytomegalovirus status with high specificity and sensitivity. In this cohort, only TCR beta chains were sequenced, and detectable features were limited by the absence of alpha or paired-chain data. A later analysis found that HLA-associated TCR beta chains were more clonally expanded and had lower generation probabilities than equally common non-associated chains. It was suggested by the authors that the approach could potentially be generalized to other disease states and immunological phenotypes. The presence/absence analyses assumed that sequencing depth was roughly uniform across donors, and that assumption may not be true. The study listed 164 TCR beta chains as associated with cytomegalovirus. In a later analysis, several top co-occurrence clusters were reported to appear linked to parvovirus B19, influenza, CMV and Epstein-Barr virus. In a later analysis, some 18,000 TCR beta sequences were associated with specific HLA alleles at a false discovery rate of 0.05. Seventeen rarely observed V segments, including chromosome 9 orphons, were excluded from the earlier analysis of approximately 500 of the donors because counts were too low. CMV serostatus was the only immune exposure information available for the cohort. Compared with the roughly 670-donor mean, donors in an Asian-associated ancestry cluster had fewer N-insertions in productive TCRs, according to a later genetic analysis.

The cohort consisted of approximately 670 healthy bone marrow donors. At the time of sampling, all cohort members were nominally healthy, though unrecorded immune exposures were likely present. The donor tested CMV seronegative and was one of the 352 seronegative cohort members. Each donor provided a peripheral blood sample, and peripheral blood mononuclear cells were used for TCR beta sequencing. The Qiagen DNeasy Blood Extraction Kit was used to extract genomic DNA from the blood cell samples. Receptors were amplified or captured by the immunoSEQ multiplex PCR assay. For the multiplex PCR, a mixture combining 60 forward primers for TCR Vbeta segments and 13 reverse primers for TCR Jbeta segments was used. Amplification of the CDR3 region of rearranged TCR beta genes was performed with a multiplex PCR assay on genomic DNA. The amplified TCR beta libraries were sequenced on the Illumina HiSeq System as 87-base-pair reads. Per the original workflow: Across the roughly 640 repertoires, a later analysis counted roughly 77 million unique TCR beta chains, roughly 11 million of which were shared by at least two donors. Raw reads were error-corrected and collapsed into unique sequences by a nearest-neighbor algorithm in which closely related sequences were merged to remove PCR and sequencing errors. V, D and J gene segments were assigned by aligning CDR3 sequences to IMGT reference sequences. For a sequence to be retained, a match of at least six nucleotides to both a V gene segment and a J gene segment was required. Rearrangements were called productive when the CDR3 lacked stop codons and stayed in frame with V and J; all others were non-productive. CDR3 was defined by IMGT convention, running from the second conserved V-encoded cysteine to the conserved J-encoded phenylalanine. The earlier analysis of 550 to 650 of the donors excluded any sequence lacking an unambiguous match to a single V gene segment. In an earlier analysis of around 590 of the donors, a V segment was called functional when productive rearrangements were above 56.7%, and segregating when the standard deviation between donors exceeded 5%. A statistical classification framework was built to diagnose cytomegalovirus status from the catalog of TCR beta chain sequences. In a later analysis, V and J genes were assigned by comparing TCR nucleotide sequences against IMGT/GENE-DB human TR gene sequences. The TCRdist pipeline was used in a later analysis to assign CDR3 sequences and most-parsimonious VDJ recombination scenarios. In a later analysis, each TCR beta chain was defined by its CDR3 amino acid sequence together with its V-gene family, and reads without a unique V-gene family were excluded. To address suspected cross-contamination and a sequencing artifact, a later analysis removed a few hundred highly shared, low-generation-probability nucleotide sequences. In a later analysis, a clonal expansion index for each public chain was calculated from normalized within-repertoire ranks of inferred template counts. In a later analysis, generation probabilities were computed with a VDJ recombination model fitted to out-of-frame rearrangements, and the resulting probabilities were checked against IGoR. In a later analysis, TCR-TCR, TCR-HLA and TCR-CMV co-occurrence was scored with hypergeometric tests, and a repertoire-size bias correction was applied to TCR pairs. In a later analysis, false discovery rates were estimated by permuting HLA or CMV assignments 20 times. In a later analysis, co-occurring TCRs were grouped with DBSCAN, and TCRdist sequence similarity was added when clustering was performed within HLA-allele-positive subsets. Repertoires with fewer than 30,000 or more than 120,000 public chains, plus five repertoires with anomalous nucleotide sharing, were excluded from co-occurrence clustering. Held by TCRdb, this immuneACCESS table contains in-frame sequences only and omits some clones. Under half of the omission traces to an unresolved V gene where checked; the cause of the rest is unknown. Clone size and the V and J calls come from that table; the DNA yielded D and trimming. The sample records 200,000 to 250,000 clones, approximately 80% of which are singletons. The ten biggest clones cover 0.58% of the sample.

A remark on this clone: Its recognized antigen is unknown. No much larger clone is present one base from it, and per-base qualities are unavailable.

Trimming leaves V shorter by 6 bases and J shorter by 1 base, with the junction holding 2 bases beyond the gene matches. The germline V gene supplies CDR1 SNHLY and CDR2 FYNNEI. Including the terminal cysteine and phenylalanine, the CDR3 comprises 15 residues. CDR3 DNA only is kept here, 45 bases in frame from base 1. This sequence was found in a woman aged 40 to 49 in good health and CMV-seronegative. This receptor chain uses TRBV2 and TRBJ1-5, and 11 junctional nucleotides match TRBD1. Sequencing used PBMCs. CDR3 sequence: CASSRTGGSNQPQHF. At the DNA level, the sequence is TGTGCCAGCAGCCGGACAGGGGGCAGCAATCAGCCCCAGCATTTT. Extended through the reference TRBV2 and TRBJ1-5 proteins, this CDR3 yields the full variable domain: EPEVTQTPSHQVTQMGQEVILRCVPISNHLYFYWYRQILGQKVEFLVSFYNNEISEKSEIFDDQFSVERPDGSNFTLKIRSTKLEDSAMYFCASSRTGGSNQPQHFGDGTRLSIL.